The source of this T cell receptor beta chain is a study of regulatory T cells in long-lasting Graves disease. This clonotype has more than one count but fewer than ten. What it recognizes is unknown. V lost 5 bases and J lost 2; bases outside the gene matches: 11. CDR1 and CDR2 from the germline V gene are SEHNR and FQNEAQ (reference sequence). The CDR3 contains 17 residues. As to time point: newly diagnosed GD, antithyroid drugs for less than 3 months. Extracted PBMC RNA gave rise to the TCR library. Points from the study as a whole: Favored gene segments in persistent disease were TRBV28, TRBJ1-2 and TRBJ2-5. Persistent Graves' patients showed reduced TCR diversity versus newly diagnosed patients.

Both iRepertoire HTBI primers and Arm-PCR of CDR3 regions were used to build the TCR beta libraries. TCRdb analysed the multiplex PCR reads with MiXCR anew, one entry per CDR3 protein. The sample includes about 560,000 distinct CDR3 sequences, 15% to 20% seen only once; the top ten take around 12%. This sample was also put to use in a study of T cells in Graves' hyperthyroidism and ophthalmopathy. From that report: Initially, a first-round RT-PCR of the TCR CDR3 employed the HTBI primer set. Appearing also in blood were most of the thyroid clonotypes expanded above 0.001.

The receptor's source is a man younger than 30 with Graves disease. The material sequenced was peripheral blood mononuclear cells (PBMCs), taken at new diagnosis, from a patient treated with antithyroid drugs. The rearrangement uses TRBV7-9 and TRBJ2-7; 11 nucleotides agree with TRBD2. The CDR3 DNA sequence: TGTGCCAGCAGCCCCCCGGGACTAGCGGATTGGGCCTACGAGCAGTACTTC. It is translated as CASSPPGLADWAYEQYF.